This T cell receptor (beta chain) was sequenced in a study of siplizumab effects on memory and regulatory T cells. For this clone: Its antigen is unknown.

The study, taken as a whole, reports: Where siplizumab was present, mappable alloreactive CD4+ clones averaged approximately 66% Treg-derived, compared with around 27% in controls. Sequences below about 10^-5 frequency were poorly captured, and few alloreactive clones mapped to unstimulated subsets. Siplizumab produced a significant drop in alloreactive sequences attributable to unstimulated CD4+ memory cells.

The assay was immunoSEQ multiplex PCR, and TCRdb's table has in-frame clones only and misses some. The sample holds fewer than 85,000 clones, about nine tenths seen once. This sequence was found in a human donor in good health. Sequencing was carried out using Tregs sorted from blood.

The CDR3 DNA is TGTGCCATCCAACCGGGACAATACTACAATGAGCAGTTCTTC. Amino acid sequence: CAIQPGQYYNEQFF. V is TRBV6-1 and J is TRBJ2-1, with D maybe TRBD1 (6 bases). CDR3 length: 14 residues. Germline loops: CDR1 MNHNS, CDR2 SASEGT. With 10 bases removed from V and 3 bases from J, the gap between germline ends came to 16 bases.